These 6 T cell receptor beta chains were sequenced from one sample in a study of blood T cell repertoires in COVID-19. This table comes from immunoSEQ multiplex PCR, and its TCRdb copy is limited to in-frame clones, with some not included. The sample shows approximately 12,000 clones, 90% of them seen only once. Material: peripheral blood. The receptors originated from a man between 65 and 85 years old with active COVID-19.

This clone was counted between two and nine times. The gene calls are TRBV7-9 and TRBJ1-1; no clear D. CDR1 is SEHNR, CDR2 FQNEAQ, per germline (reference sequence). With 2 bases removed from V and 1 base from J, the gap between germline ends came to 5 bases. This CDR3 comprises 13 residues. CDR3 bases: TGTGCCAGCAGCTTACAAGCGAACACTGAAGCTTTCTTT. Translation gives CASSLQANTEAFF.

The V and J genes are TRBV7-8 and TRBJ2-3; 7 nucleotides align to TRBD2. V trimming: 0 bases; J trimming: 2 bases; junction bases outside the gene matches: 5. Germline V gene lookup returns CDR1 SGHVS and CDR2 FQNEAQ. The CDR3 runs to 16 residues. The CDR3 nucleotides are TGTGCCAGCAGCTTAGCGGGGCTAGCGGACACAGATACGCAGTATTTT. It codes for CASSLAGLADTDTQYF. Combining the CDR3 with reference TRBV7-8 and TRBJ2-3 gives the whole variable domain GAGVSQSPRYKVAKRGQDVALRCDPISGHVSLFWYQQALGQGPEFLTYFQNEAQLDKSGLPSDRFFAERPEGSVSTLKIQRTQQEDSAVYLCASSLAGLADTDTQYFGPGTRLTVL.

The CDR3, as DNA: TGCGCCAGCAGTGAGCAGGGGCACACCATATATTTT. It encodes CASSEQGHTIYF. J is TRBJ1-3 and V is TRBV10-2; D perhaps matches TRBD1 (6 bases). The CDR3 is 12 amino acids. V lost 2 bases and J lost 8, with 7 bases in between. Germline V gene lookup returns CDR1 WSHSY and CDR2 SAAADI.

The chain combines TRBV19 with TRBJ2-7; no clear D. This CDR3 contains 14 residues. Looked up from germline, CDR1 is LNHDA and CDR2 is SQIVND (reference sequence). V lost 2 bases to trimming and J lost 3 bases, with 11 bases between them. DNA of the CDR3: TGTGCCAGTAGTATAAGTTTAGCCCACTACGAGCAGTACTTC. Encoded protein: CASSISLAHYEQYF. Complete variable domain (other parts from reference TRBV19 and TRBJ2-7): DGGITQSPKYLFRKEGQNVTLSCEQNLNHDAMYWYRQDPGQGLRLIYYSQIVNDFQKGDIAEGYSVSREKKESFPLTVTSAQKNPTAFYLCASSISLAHYEQYFGPGTRLTVT.

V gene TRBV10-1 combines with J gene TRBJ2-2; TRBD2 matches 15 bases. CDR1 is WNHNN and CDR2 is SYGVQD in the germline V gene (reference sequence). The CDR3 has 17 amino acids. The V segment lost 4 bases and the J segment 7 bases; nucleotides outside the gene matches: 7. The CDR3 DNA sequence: TGCGCCAGCAGTGGGACTAGCGGGGGGGCTGTGATCGGGGAGCTGTTTTTT. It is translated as CASSGTSGGAVIGELFF.

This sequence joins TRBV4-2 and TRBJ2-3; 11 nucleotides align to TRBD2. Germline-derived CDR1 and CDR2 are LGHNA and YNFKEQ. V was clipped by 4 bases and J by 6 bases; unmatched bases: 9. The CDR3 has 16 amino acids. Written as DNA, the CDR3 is TGTGCCAGCAGCCCCAGACTAGCGGGGTTGGTGGATACGCAGTATTTT. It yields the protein CASSPRLAGLVDTQYF.